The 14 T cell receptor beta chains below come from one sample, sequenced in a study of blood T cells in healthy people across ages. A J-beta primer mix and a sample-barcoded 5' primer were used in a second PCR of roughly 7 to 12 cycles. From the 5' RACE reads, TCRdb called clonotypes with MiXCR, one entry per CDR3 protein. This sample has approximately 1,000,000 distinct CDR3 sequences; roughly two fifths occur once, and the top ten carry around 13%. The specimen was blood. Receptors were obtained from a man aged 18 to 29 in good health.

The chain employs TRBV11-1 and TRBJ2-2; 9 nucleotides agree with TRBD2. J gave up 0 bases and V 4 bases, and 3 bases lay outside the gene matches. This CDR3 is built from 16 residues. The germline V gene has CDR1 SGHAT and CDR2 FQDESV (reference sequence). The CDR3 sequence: CASSSRLAANTGELFF. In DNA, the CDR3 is TGTGCCAGCAGCTCCAGACTAGCGGCGAACACCGGGGAGCTGTTTTTT.

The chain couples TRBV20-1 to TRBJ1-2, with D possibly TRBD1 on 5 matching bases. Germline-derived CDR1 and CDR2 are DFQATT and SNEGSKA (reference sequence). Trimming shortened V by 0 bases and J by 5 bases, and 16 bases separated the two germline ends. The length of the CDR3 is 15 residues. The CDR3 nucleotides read TGCAGTGCTAGAGACCCAGGGAAAACTTTATATGGCTACACCTTC. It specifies CSARDPGKTLYGYTF.

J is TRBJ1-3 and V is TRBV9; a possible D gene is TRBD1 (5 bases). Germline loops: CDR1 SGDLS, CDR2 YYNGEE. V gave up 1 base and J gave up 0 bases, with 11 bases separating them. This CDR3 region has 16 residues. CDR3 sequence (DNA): TGTGCCAGCAGCGTACTCGGGGGTTCCTCTGGAAACACCATATATTTT. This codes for CASSVLGGSSGNTIYF.

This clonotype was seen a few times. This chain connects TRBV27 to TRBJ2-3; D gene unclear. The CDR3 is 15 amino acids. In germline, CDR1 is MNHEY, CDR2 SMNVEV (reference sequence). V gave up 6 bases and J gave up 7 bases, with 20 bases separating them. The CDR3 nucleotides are TGTGCCAGCAGACCCATATCATTGTCGAGCCATACGCAGTATTTT. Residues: CASRPISLSSHTQYF.

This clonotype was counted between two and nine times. CDR3 amino acids: CASRPNTGDGQPQHF. As DNA, the CDR3 is TGCGCCAGCAGGCCTAACACAGGGGATGGTCAGCCCCAGCATTTT. The chain uses TRBV5-1 and TRBJ1-5; TRBD1 matches 7 bases. There are 15 residues in the CDR3. CDR1 and CDR2 (germline): SGHRS, YFSETQ. V was clipped by 5 bases and J by 6 bases; unmatched bases: 11.

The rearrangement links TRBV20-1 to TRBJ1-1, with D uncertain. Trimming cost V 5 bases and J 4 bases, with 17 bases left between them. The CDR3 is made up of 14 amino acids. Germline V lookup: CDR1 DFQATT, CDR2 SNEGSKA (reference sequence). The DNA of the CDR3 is TGCAGTGCTCGAAGGCCTAATAGAGGCACTGAAGCTTTCTTT. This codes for CSARRPNRGTEAFF.

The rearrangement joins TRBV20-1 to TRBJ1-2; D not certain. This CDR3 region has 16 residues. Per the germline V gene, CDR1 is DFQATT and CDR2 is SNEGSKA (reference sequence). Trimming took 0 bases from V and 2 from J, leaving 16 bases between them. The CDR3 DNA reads TGCAGTGCTAGAGATAAGGTTCAATTAGCGAACTATGGCTACACCTTC. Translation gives CSARDKVQLANYGYTF.

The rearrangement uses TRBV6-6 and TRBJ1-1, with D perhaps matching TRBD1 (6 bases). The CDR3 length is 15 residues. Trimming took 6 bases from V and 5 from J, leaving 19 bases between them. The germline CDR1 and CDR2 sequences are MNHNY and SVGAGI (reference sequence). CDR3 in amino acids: CASSQLTGFRTEAFF. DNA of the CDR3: TGTGCCAGCAGCCAACTAACAGGGTTTCGGACTGAAGCTTTCTTT.

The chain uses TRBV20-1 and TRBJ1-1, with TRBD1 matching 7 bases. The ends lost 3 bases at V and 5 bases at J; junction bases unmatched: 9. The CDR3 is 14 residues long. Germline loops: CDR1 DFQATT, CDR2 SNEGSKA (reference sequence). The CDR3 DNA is TGCAGTGCTAGGTCGACAGGGTATGTTACTGAAGCTTTCTTT. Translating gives CSARSTGYVTEAFF.

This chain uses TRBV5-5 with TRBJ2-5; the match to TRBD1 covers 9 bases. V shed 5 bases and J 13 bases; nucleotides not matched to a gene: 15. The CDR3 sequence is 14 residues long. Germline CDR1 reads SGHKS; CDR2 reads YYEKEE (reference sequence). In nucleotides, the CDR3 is TGTGCCAGCAGAACTGGGACAGGGCGGGTCGGTAGGTACTTC. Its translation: CASRTGTGRVGRYF.

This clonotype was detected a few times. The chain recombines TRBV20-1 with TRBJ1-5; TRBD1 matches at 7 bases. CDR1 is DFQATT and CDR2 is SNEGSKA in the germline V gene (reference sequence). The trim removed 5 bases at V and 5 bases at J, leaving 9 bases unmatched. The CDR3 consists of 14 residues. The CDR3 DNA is TGCAGTGCTGCCGGGACAGAAGCCGATCAGCCCCAGCATTTT. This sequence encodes CSAAGTEADQPQHF.

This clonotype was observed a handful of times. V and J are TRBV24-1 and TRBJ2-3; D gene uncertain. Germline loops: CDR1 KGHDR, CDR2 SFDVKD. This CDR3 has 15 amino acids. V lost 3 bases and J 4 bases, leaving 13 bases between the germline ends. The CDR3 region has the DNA TGTGCCACCAGTGATCCGATTAAGGGCTCAGATACGCAGTATTTT. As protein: CATSDPIKGSDTQYF.

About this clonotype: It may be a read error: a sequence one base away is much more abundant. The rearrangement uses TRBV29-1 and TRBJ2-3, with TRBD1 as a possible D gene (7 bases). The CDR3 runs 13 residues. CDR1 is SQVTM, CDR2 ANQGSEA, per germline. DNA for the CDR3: TGCAGCGTTCGACAGGGAGGCACAGAGACGCAGTATTTT. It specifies CSVRQGGTETQYF.

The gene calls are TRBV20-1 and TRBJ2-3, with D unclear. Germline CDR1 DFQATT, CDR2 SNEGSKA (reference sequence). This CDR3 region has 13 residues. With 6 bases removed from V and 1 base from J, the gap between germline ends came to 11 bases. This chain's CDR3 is CSAGGGGTDTQYF. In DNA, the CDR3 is TGCAGTGCCGGCGGTGGGGGCACAGATACGCAGTATTTT.